This passage covers 20 T cell receptor beta chains from one sample sequenced in a study of CD8 T cells in ankylosing spondylitis (dated by TCRdb to 2016 to 2017). Library generation was performed with 5' RACE. Sequencing was carried out with an Illumina HiSeq 2500. TCRdb cleaned the public reads at Q25 with fastp, built clones with MiXCR and kept in-frame beta chains. CDR3 protein sequences are deduplicated, and each keeps its most common genes and DNA. The sample table records about 150,000 distinct CDR3 sequences; roughly an eighth of these occur just once. The top ten clonotypes cover roughly 4% of the sample. Sequencing input: blood, either unsorted or a sorted T cell fraction (not recorded which). The receptors originated from a female donor with ankylosing spondylitis or in good health (not recorded which).

The sample holds many counts of this clonotype. The rearrangement uses TRBV20-1 and TRBJ1-2; unclear D gene. Trimming shortened V by 2 bases and J by 7 bases, and 20 bases separated the two germline ends. The CDR3 totals 15 residues. Germline CDR1 and CDR2: DFQATT and SNEGSKA (reference sequence). CDR3 bases: TGCAGTGCTAGACCCAACACGGGCCTCAGTTTTGGCTACACCTTC. It codes for CSARPNTGLSFGYTF.

Note on this clonotype: With a much larger clone just one base away, this may be a read error. V usage is TRBV28 and J usage is TRBJ2-2, with 7 positions matching TRBD2. The CDR3 contains 18 residues. V shed 5 bases, J shed 6 bases, and the junction held 18 bases outside the gene matches. CDR1 and CDR2 from the germline V gene are MDHEN and SYDVKM. The CDR3 DNA reads as TGTGCCAGCAGTCCCCGGCCGAGAGCGGGAAACAACGCCGGGGAGCTGTTTTTT. It specifies CASSPRPRAGNNAGELFF.

This clonotype was found many times. As DNA, the CDR3 is TGCAGCGCTATAGCGAATAACGTCCTCAATGAGCAGTTCTTC. As protein: CSAIANNVLNEQFF. The chain is built from TRBV29-1 and TRBJ2-1, with a tentative D call TRBD2 (5 bases). This CDR3 has 14 amino acids. V gave up 7 bases and J gave up 6 bases, with 19 bases separating them. Germline CDR1 SQVTM, CDR2 ANQGSEA.

This clonotype has a count of ten or more. The chain has TRBV6-6 and TRBJ1-1, with 8 positions matching TRBD1. This CDR3 is 13 amino acids long. Germline assignment: CDR1 MNHNY and CDR2 SVGAGI (reference sequence). V lost 6 bases, J lost 6 bases, and 6 bases stayed unmatched. The CDR3 spells CASRPDRGAEAFF. The CDR3 nucleotides are TGTGCCAGCAGGCCCGACAGGGGCGCTGAAGCTTTCTTT.

Concerning this clonotype: At one end the junction does not follow the germline gene, possibly because of a read error. The chain links TRBV3-1 to TRBJ2-1; tentative D call: TRBD1 (8 bases). The CDR3 has 15 amino acids. Germline V lookup: CDR1 LGHDT, CDR2 YNNKEL (reference sequence). The chain's CDR3 is CASSYTGGDYNEQFF. Written as DNA, the CDR3 is TGTGCCAGCAGCTACACAGGGGGGGATTACAATGAGCAATTCTTC.

CDR3 amino acids: CSVEGYNSYEQYF. DNA for the CDR3: TGCAGCGTTGAAGGGTATAACTCCTACGAGCAGTACTTC. The chain uses TRBV29-1 and TRBJ2-7; D is unresolved. The CDR3 is 13 residues long. Trimming took off 1 base at V and 0 bases at J, with 7 bases between the two ends. CDR1 and CDR2 (germline): SQVTM, ANQGSEA.

This clonotype appeared many times. V gene TRBV12-3 or TRBV12-4 combines with J gene TRBJ1-1; a possible D gene is TRBD1 (5 bases). CDR3 length: 14 amino acids. V lost 4 bases, J lost 0 bases, and 9 bases lay in between. Written as DNA, the CDR3 is TGTGCCAGCAGTTGGGGGTTGGTGAACACTGAAGCTTTCTTT. Its protein product is CASSWGLVNTEAFF.

The J gene is TRBJ2-3, the V gene TRBV20-1, with D tentatively TRBD1 (6 bases). Trimming removed 6 bases from V and 3 bases from J, with 16 bases in between. The CDR3 is made up of 14 amino acids. Looked up from germline, CDR1 is DFQATT and CDR2 is SNEGSKA (reference sequence). The CDR3 DNA sequence: TGCAGTGCCAGGGGACCCAGGGCGACAGATACGCAGTATTTT. Amino acid sequence: CSARGPRATDTQYF.

In its sample, this clonotype was seen many times. The chain carries TRBV10-3 and TRBJ1-1; TRBD1 might be the D (5 bases). V dropped 4 bases and J dropped 3 bases, with 12 bases sitting between them. CDR3 length equals 14 residues. Germline CDR1 ENHRY, CDR2 SYGVKD. This chain's CDR3 is CAISASGAYTEAFF. The CDR3 bases are TGTGCCATCAGTGCTTCCGGGGCCTACACTGAAGCTTTCTTT.

Many counts were recorded for this clonotype. The chain has TRBV20-1 and TRBJ2-1; D unresolved. With 3 bases removed from V and 5 bases from J, the gap between germline ends came to 5 bases. The CDR3 consists of 11 residues. Germline CDR1 reads DFQATT; CDR2 reads SNEGSKA (reference sequence). CDR3 sequence reads: CSARFDNEQFF. The CDR3 DNA is TGCAGTGCTAGGTTCGACAATGAGCAGTTCTTC.

This clonotype was counted at least ten times. This chain joins TRBV5-1 and TRBJ2-1; 7 nucleotides agree with TRBD1. V was pared by 5 bases and J by 4 bases, with 6 bases of the junction left unmatched. CDR3 length equals 14 residues. The germline V gene has CDR1 SGHRS and CDR2 YFSETQ. The CDR3 nucleotides read TGCGCCAGCAGATCCGGGACAGAGTACAATGAGCAGTTCTTC. This encodes CASRSGTEYNEQFF.

This clonotype has at least ten counts. The genes are TRBV7-3 and TRBJ1-1; D remains ambiguous. The germline CDR1 and CDR2 sequences are SGHTA and FQGTGA. V was shortened by 1 base and J by 4 bases, with 7 bases between the two germline ends. This CDR3 is 13 amino acids long. The CDR3 is CASSLILGTEAFF. CDR3 DNA: TGTGCCAGCAGCTTAATATTAGGCACTGAAGCTTTCTTT. Full variable domain (remainder filled in from reference TRBV7-3 and TRBJ1-1): GAGVSQTPSNKVTEKGKYVELRCDPISGHTALYWYRQSLGQGPEFLIYFQGTGAADDSGLPNDRFFAVRPEGSVSTLKIQRTERGDSAVYLCASSLILGTEAFFGQGTRLTVV.

The chain employs TRBV6-5 and TRBJ1-1; D ambiguous. Per germline, CDR1 MNHEY and CDR2 SVGAGI. Trimming stripped 8 bases from V and 3 bases from J, with 10 bases between. The CDR3 runs 12 residues. The CDR3 loop is CASGASDTEAFF. CDR3 in DNA: TGTGCCAGCGGCGCGTCAGACACTGAAGCTTTCTTT.

The V gene is TRBV5-1, the J gene TRBJ2-5, with D tentatively TRBD1 or TRBD2 (5 bases each). There are 15 residues in the CDR3. Trimming stripped 0 bases from V and 0 bases from J, with 9 bases between. CDR1 SGHRS and CDR2 YFSETQ come from the germline V gene. CDR3 protein: CASSLAWGNQETQYF. In DNA, the CDR3 is TGCGCCAGCAGCTTGGCTTGGGGGAACCAAGAGACCCAGTACTTC. Together with reference TRBV5-1 and TRBJ2-5, the CDR3 gives the full variable domain: KAGVTQTPRYLIKTRGQQVTLSCSPISGHRSVSWYQQTPGQGLQFLFEYFSETQRNKGNFPGRFSGRQFSNSRSEMNVSTLELGDSALYLCASSLAWGNQETQYFGPGTRLLVL.

V is TRBV12-3 or TRBV12-4 and J is TRBJ2-5; possible D gene TRBD1, 5 bases. V lost 6 bases and J 8 bases, leaving 16 bases between the germline ends. The CDR3 is 13 residues long. CDR3 nucleotides: TGTGCCAGCAGCCGACAGACCCCAGACACCCAGTACTTC. Encoded protein: CASSRQTPDTQYF.

The chain carries TRBV5-1 and TRBJ1-4, with D hard to call. Deletions cut 0 bases from V and 7 bases from J, with 7 bases between. The CDR3 covers 13 residues. Germline values: CDR1 SGHRS, CDR2 YFSETQ. The CDR3 DNA sequence: TGCGCCAGCAGCTTGGCGGCAGGTGAAAAACTGTTTTTT. Residues: CASSLAAGEKLFF.

In its sample, this clonotype was seen many times. The chain employs TRBV29-1 and TRBJ2-1; D possibly matches TRBD1 or TRBD2 (5 bases each). The germline V and J ends were trimmed by 5 bases and 6 bases, with 17 bases remaining between them. CDR1 and CDR2 (germline): SQVTM, ANQGSEA. The CDR3 runs 14 residues. The CDR3, as DNA: TGCAGCGTTTGTCGTGCACAGGCGGGCAATGAGCAGTTCTTC. This codes for CSVCRAQAGNEQFF.

Many counts were recorded for this clonotype. V and J are TRBV7-9 and TRBJ2-1; no clear D. There are 15 residues in the CDR3. Germline CDR1 is SEHNR and CDR2 is FQNEAQ (reference sequence). Trimming stripped 2 bases from V and 8 bases from J, with 16 bases between. The CDR3 nucleotides read TGTGCCAGCAGCTTACTTAAATTTAGCCAAGATGAGCAGTTCTTC. This encodes CASSLLKFSQDEQFF.

This clonotype was recorded at least ten times. V usage is TRBV30 and J usage is TRBJ2-1; D call uncertain. There are 13 residues in the CDR3. Germline lookup yields CDR1 GTSNPN and CDR2 SVGIG (reference sequence). The ends were cut back, 5 bases at V and 0 bases at J, with 8 bases in the middle. The CDR3 nucleotides are TGTGCCTGGTCTTTGAGCTCCTACAATGAGCAGTTCTTC. Its protein is CAWSLSSYNEQFF. Combining the CDR3 with reference TRBV30 and TRBJ2-1 gives the whole variable domain SQTIHQWPATLVQPVGSPLSLECTVEGTSNPNLYWYRQAAGRGLQLLFYSVGIGQISSEVPQNLSASRPQDRQFILSSKKLLLSDSGFYLCAWSLSSYNEQFFGPGTRLTVL.

The CDR3 DNA is TGTGCCAGCAGCCGGAGAACCACCGGGGAGCTGTTTTTT. Translating gives CASSRRTTGELFF. The chain recombines TRBV4-2 with TRBJ2-2; the D is unclear. V lost 4 bases, J lost 4 bases, and 7 bases lay in between. Germline-derived CDR1 and CDR2 are LGHNA and YNFKEQ. There are 13 residues in the CDR3.